A selection of T cell receptor beta chains follows, all from one sample in a study of T cells after yellow fever vaccination. Each CDR3 protein gets one entry after TCRdb re-called the 5' RACE reads with MiXCR. Of under 55,000 distinct CDR3 sequences in the sample, approximately 7% are singletons; the top ten hold around 24%. Specimen: CD8+ T cells not binding an NS4B(214-222) dextramer, sorted from PBMCs, collected roughly seven weeks after the first yellow fever vaccination. Every receptor here comes from a man younger than 35 who received the YFV17D yellow fever vaccine. CDR3s include the opening cysteine and the closing phenylalanine or tryptophan. The D gene is left open where the match is weak. The size field is filled for only some rows; it gives once, few, many or a size class.

V	D	size	J	DNA	CDR3
TRBV6-1	NA	few	TRBJ2-5	TGTGCCAGCAGTCCACTAGGACCACTTCAAGAGACCCAGTACTTC	CASSPLGPLQETQYF
TRBV6-2/TRBV6-3	NA	many	TRBJ2-1	TGTGCCAGCAGTTACTCAGGACTTGAGCAGTTCTTC	CASSYSGLEQFF
TRBV13	NA	NA	TRBJ2-7	TGTGCCAGCAGCTTAAAAGGGCTAGCGCTATACGAGCAGTACTTC	CASSLKGLALYEQYF
TRBV5-1	NA	many	TRBJ1-1	TGCGCCAGCAGCTTGGTTTCTGTCGATGAAGCTTTCTTT	CASSLVSVDEAFF
TRBV24-1	NA	many	TRBJ2-3	TGTGCCACCAGTAGTCCCTACGGGCCAGATACGCAGTATTTT	CATSSPYGPDTQYF
TRBV5-4	NA	few	TRBJ2-5	TGTGCCAGCAGCTTAGTGGATCCCAAAGAGACCCAGTACTTC	CASSLVDPKETQYF
TRBV5-1	NA	many	TRBJ1-2	TGCGCCAGCAGCTTTAGGACGGATAATCACTATGGCTACACCTTC	CASSFRTDNHYGYTF
TRBV15	NA	many	TRBJ1-5	TGTGCCACCAGCAGAGAAAATCAGCCCCAGCATTTT	CATSRENQPQHF
TRBV7-9	NA	NA	TRBJ1-6	TGTGCCAGCAGCAAATCCCGGCCCGGAGGTAATTCACCCCTCCACTTT	CASSKSRPGGNSPLHF
TRBV4-3	TRBD2	few	TRBJ2-3	TGCGCCAGCAGCCAAGACCCCGATAGCGGGGGCGCAGATACGCAGTATTTT	CASSQDPDSGGADTQYF
TRBV7-9	NA	few	TRBJ1-4	TGTGCCAGCAGCTTCGGCGGCCTCGGGCGAAAACTGTTTTTT	CASSFGGLGRKLFF
TRBV29-1	NA	many	TRBJ2-1	TGCAGCGTTGAGCAAATCAACAATGAGCAGTTCTTC	CSVEQINNEQFF
TRBV5-4	TRBD2	many	TRBJ2-1	TGTGCCAGCAGCTTGGCCGGGAGGGGGGACCCCTACAATGAGCAGTTCTTC	CASSLAGRGDPYNEQFF
TRBV12-3/TRBV12-4	TRBD1	many	TRBJ2-7	TGTGCCAGCAGTGGGACAGCGTCCTACGAGCAGTACTTC	CASSGTASYEQYF
TRBV2	TRBD1	many	TRBJ1-1	TGTGCCAGCAGTGACGGGACAGGGGGAAATGAAGCTTTCTTT	CASSDGTGGNEAFF
TRBV12-3/TRBV12-4	NA	few	TRBJ1-3	TGTGCCATCTGGGGGCAGACCACTGGAAACACCATATATTTT	CAIWGQTTGNTIYF
TRBV12-3/TRBV12-4	TRBD1	NA	TRBJ1-4	TGTGCCAGCAGTCCGACAGGGACGGGTGAAAAACTGTTTTTT	CASSPTGTGEKLFF
TRBV18	NA	many	TRBJ1-1	TGTGCCAGCTCACCACCCTTGAACACTGAAGCTTTCTTT	CASSPPLNTEAFF
TRBV6-5	NA	many	TRBJ1-2	TGTGCCAGCAGTTACTCCCGCAGGGACTATGGCTACACCTTC	CASSYSRRDYGYTF
TRBV11-2	TRBD2	many	TRBJ2-3	TGTGCCAGCAAACCGATGGCGGGGGGTGTTACAGATACGCAGTATTTT	CASKPMAGGVTDTQYF
TRBV6-1	NA	few	TRBJ2-3	TGTGCCAGCAGCGAGACCCGGAGCACAGATACGCAGTATTTT	CASSETRSTDTQYF
TRBV7-2	NA	NA	TRBJ2-1	TGTGCCAGCAGCTTAGTATGGGAGCAGATCTTC	CASSLVWEQIF